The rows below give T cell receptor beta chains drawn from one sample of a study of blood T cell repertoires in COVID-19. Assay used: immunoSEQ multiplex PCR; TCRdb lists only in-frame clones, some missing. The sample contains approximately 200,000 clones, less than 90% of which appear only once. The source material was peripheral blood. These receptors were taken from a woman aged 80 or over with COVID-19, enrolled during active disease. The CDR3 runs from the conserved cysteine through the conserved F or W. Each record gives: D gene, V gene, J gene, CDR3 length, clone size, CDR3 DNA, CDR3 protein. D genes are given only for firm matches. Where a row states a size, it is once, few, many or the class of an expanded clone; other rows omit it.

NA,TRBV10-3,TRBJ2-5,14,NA,TGTGCCATCAGTTCCGACCAGCCGGGGGAGACCCAGTACTTC,CAISSDQPGETQYF
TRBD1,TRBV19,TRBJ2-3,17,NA,TGTGCCAGTAGCACCGGGACAGCAAGAAGCCCCACAGATACGCAGTATTTT,CASSTGTARSPTDTQYF
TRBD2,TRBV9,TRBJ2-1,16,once,TGTGCCAGCAGCGTAGTTAGCGGGGGGCCCTACAATGAGCAGTTCTTC,CASSVVSGGPYNEQFF
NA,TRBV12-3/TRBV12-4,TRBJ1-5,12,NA,TGTGCCAGCAGTATCAACACACAGCCCCAGCATTTT,CASSINTQPQHF
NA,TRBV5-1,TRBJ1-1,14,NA,TGCGCCAGCAGCTTGCGAGGAGGAAACACTGAAGCTTTCTTT,CASSLRGGNTEAFF
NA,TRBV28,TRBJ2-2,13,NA,TGTGCCAGCAGTAGTAGGAACACCGGGGAGCTGTTTTTT,CASSSRNTGELFF
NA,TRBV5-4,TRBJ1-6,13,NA,TGTGCCAGCAGTTATCTGGAGGGAACACCCCTCCACTTT,CASSYLEGTPLHF
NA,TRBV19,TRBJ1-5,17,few,TGTGCCAGTAGTATCTCTTGGACAAGGAATAGCAATCAGCCCCAGCATTTT,CASSISWTRNSNQPQHF
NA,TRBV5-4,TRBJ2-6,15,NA,TGTGCCAGCAGTAGCCCAGGGTCTGGGGCCAACGTCCTGACTTTC,CASSSPGSGANVLTF
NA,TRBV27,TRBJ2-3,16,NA,TGTGCCAGCAGACCGACCCCGGGAGCTAGCACAGATACGCAGTATTTT,CASRPTPGASTDTQYF
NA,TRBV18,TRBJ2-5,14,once,TGTGCCAGCTCACCCCCAGGGACTGGAGAGACCCAGTACTTC,CASSPPGTGETQYF
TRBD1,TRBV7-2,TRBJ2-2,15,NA,TGTGCCAGCAGCTTAAGGGGACAGTTAACCGGGGAGCTGTTTTTT,CASSLRGQLTGELFF
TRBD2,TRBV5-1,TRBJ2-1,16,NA,TGCGCCAGCAGCTTGGCTGCGCGGGGGGGCTCGGATGAGCAGTTCTTC,CASSLAARGGSDEQFF
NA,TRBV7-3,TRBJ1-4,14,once,TGTGCCAGCAGCTCGGGGGAGCCTCTTGAAAAACTGTTTTTT,CASSSGEPLEKLFF
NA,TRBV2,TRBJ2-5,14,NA,TGTGCCAGCAGCCCCAACTTGGGGGGAGAGACCCAGTACTTC,CASSPNLGGETQYF
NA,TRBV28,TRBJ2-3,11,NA,TGTGCCAGCGAAGGGGCCGGGACGCAGTATTTT,CASEGAGTQYF
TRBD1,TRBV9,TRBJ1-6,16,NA,TGTGCCAGCAGCGCATGGACAGGGTCTTCGGAATCACCCCTCCACTTT,CASSAWTGSSESPLHF
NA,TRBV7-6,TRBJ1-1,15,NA,TGTGCCAGCAGCTTAAAGGGAGGAAGGAACACTGAAGCTTTCTTT,CASSLKGGRNTEAFF
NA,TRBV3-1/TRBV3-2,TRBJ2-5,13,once,TGTGCCAGCAGCCCGGGGGGCGTGGGGACCCAGTACTTC,CASSPGGVGTQYF
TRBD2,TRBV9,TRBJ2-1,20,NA,TGTGCCAGCAGCGTAGCGGTGGCTAGCGGGGGGTTTTACTCCTACAATGAGCAGTTCTTC,CASSVAVASGGFYSYNEQFF
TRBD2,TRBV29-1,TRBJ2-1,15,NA,TGCAGCGTTGAACCGAGCGGGGGTTTTTACAATGAGCAGTTCTTC,CSVEPSGGFYNEQFF
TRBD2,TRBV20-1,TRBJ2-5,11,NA,TGCAGTGCTAGAGATCGCGGGGGCCAGTACTTC,CSARDRGGQYF
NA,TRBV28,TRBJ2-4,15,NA,TGTGCCAGCAGTCCCCCCGTAACGGGGAGAAACATTCAGTACTTC,CASSPPVTGRNIQYF
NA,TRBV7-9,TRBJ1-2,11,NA,TGTGCCAGCAGTAATAACGAGGGCTACACCTTC,CASSNNEGYTF
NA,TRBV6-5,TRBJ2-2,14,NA,TGTGCCATCCGCAGGGGCTCGAACACCGGGGAGCTGTTTTTT,CAIRRGSNTGELFF
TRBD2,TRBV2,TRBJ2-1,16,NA,TGTGCCAGCAGCCCCCGGGGGGGCACGACAACCAATGAGCAGTTCTTC,CASSPRGGTTTNEQFF
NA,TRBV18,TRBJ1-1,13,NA,TGTGCCAGCTCACCAATGACAGAATCTGAAGCTTTCTTT,CASSPMTESEAFF
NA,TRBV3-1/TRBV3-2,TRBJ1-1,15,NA,TGTGCCAGCAGCCGCCAAGTCGGGGTCGGCACTGAAGCTTTCTTT,CASSRQVGVGTEAFF
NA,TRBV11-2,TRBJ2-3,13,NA,TGTGCCAGCAGCTTACAGATCACAGATACGCAGTATTTT,CASSLQITDTQYF
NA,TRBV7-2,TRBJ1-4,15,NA,TGTGCCAGCAGCCTGGACAGATTCTTTAATGAAAAACTGTTTTTT,CASSLDRFFNEKLFF
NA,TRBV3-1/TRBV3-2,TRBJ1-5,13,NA,TGTGCCAGCAGCCAAGGGTCAGGGCAGCCCCAGCATTTT,CASSQGSGQPQHF
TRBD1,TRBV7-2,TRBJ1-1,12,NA,TGTGCCAGCAGTCCACAGGGGAGTGAAGCTTTCTTT,CASSPQGSEAFF
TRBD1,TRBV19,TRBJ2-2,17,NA,TGTGCCAGTAGTCTAAACCCGGGACAGGGGGCGACCGGGGAGCTGTTTTTT,CASSLNPGQGATGELFF
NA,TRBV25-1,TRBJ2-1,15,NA,TGTGCCAGCAGTGAATTTAGACAGGTCTACAATGAGCAGTTCTTC,CASSEFRQVYNEQFF
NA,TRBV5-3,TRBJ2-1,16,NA,TGTGCCAGGATCCATCGGACTTGCACTCTTGGGGATGAGCAGTTCTTC,CARIHRTCTLGDEQFF
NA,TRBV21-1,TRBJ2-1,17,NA,TGTGCCAGCAGCAAAGTGGCAGGGGCGCCCTATTACAATGAGCAGTTCTTC,CASSKVAGAPYYNEQFF
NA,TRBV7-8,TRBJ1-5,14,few,TGTGCCAGCAGCTCACAGGAAAGCAATCAGCCCCAGCATTTT,CASSSQESNQPQHF
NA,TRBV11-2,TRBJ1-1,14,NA,TGTGCCAGCAGCTCTCGCAAGGAGGACACTGAAGCTTTCTTT,CASSSRKEDTEAFF
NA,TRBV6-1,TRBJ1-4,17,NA,TGTGCCAGCAGTGGAGTCCGGGGGAGAGCAACTAATGAAAAACTGTTTTTT,CASSGVRGRATNEKLFF
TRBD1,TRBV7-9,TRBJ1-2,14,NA,TGTGCCAGCAGCTCCAAGGGGGCGTCGACTGGCTACACCTTC,CASSSKGASTGYTF
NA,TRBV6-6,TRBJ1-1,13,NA,TGTGCCAGCAGTTACGTTACGGGGGGTGAAGCTTTCTTT,CASSYVTGGEAFF
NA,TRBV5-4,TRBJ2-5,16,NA,TGTGCCAGCAGCTTGGGTGGACAACTAGCCACGGAGACCCAGTACTTC,CASSLGGQLATETQYF